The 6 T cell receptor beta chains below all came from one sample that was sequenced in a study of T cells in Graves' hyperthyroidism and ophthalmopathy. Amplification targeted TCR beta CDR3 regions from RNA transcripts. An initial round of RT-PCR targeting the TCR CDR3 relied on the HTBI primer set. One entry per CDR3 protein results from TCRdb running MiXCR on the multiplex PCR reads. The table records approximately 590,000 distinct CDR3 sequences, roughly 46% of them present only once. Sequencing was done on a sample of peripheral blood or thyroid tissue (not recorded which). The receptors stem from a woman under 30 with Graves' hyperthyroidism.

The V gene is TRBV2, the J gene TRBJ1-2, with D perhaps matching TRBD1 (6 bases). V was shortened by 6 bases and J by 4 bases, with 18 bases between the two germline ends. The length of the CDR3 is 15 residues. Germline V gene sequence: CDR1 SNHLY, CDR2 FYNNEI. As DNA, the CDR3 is TGTGCCAGCAGCCAAGAAACAGGGAACTTCTATGGCTACACCTTC. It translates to CASSQETGNFYGYTF. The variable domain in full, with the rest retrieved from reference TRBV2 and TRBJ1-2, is EPEVTQTPSHQVTQMGQEVILRCVPISNHLYFYWYRQILGQKVEFLVSFYNNEISEKSEIFDDQFSVERPDGSNFTLKIRSTKLEDSAMYFCASSQETGNFYGYTFGSGTRLTVV.

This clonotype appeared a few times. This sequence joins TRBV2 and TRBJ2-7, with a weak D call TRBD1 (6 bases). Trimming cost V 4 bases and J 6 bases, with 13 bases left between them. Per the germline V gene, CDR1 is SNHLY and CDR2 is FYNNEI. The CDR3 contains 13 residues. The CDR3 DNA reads TGTGCCAGCAGTGTACAGGGAAAGGGCGAGCAGTACTTC. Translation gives CASSVQGKGEQYF.

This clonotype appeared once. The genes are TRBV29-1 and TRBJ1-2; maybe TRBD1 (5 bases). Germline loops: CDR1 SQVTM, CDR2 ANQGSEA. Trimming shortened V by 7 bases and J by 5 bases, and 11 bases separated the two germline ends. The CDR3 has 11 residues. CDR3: CSEDAGYGYTF. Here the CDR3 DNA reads TGCAGCGAAGACGCAGGGTATGGCTACACCTTC.

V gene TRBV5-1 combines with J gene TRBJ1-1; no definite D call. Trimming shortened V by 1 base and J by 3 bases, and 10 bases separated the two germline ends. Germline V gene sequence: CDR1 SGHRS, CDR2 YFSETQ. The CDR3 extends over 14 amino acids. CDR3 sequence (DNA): TGCGCCAGCAGCTTGTCCCTTGAAGACACTGAAGCTTTCTTT. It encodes CASSLSLEDTEAFF.

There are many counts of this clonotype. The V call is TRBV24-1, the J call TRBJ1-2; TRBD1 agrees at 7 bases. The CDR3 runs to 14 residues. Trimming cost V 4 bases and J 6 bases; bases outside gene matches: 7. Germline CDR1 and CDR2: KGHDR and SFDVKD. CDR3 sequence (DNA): TGTGCCACCAGTGACGCTGACAGGGACCATGGCTACACCTTC. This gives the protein CATSDADRDHGYTF.

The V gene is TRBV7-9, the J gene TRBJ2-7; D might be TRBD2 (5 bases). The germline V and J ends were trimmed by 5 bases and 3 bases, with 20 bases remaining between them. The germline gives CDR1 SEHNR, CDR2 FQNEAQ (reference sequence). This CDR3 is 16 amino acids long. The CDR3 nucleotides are TGTGCCAGCAGCCCAGGACGAGGGATAGGGTTCTACGAGCAGTACTTC. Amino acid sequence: CASSPGRGIGFYEQYF. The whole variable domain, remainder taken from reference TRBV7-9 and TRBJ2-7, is DTGVSQNPRHKITKRGQNVTFRCDPISEHNRLYWYRQTLGQGPEFLTYFQNEAQLEKSRLLSDRFSAERPKGSFSTLEIQRTEQGDSAMYLCASSPGRGIGFYEQYFGPGTRLTVT.